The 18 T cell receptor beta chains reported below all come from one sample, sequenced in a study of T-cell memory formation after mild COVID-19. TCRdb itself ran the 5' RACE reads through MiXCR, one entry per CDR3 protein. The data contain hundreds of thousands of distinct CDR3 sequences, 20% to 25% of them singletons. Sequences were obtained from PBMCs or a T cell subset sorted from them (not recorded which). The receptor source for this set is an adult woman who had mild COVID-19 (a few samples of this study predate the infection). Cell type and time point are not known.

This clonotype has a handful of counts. The CDR3: CASIPDRVGAYEQYF. The CDR3 bases are TGTGCCAGCATTCCAGACCGCGTTGGGGCCTACGAGCAGTACTTC. The V gene is TRBV6-1, the J gene TRBJ2-7, with no clear D. Trimming removed 7 bases from V and 2 bases from J, with 18 bases in between. This CDR3 comprises 15 residues. Germline V gives CDR1 MNHNS, CDR2 SASEGT.

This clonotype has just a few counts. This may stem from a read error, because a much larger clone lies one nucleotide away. The CDR3, as DNA: TGCAGTGCTAGGACCGCAGGGGTGAACACTGAAGTTTTCTTT. This sequence encodes CSARTAGVNTEVFF. The rearrangement joins TRBV20-1 to TRBJ1-1; a possible D gene is TRBD1 (6 bases). There are 14 residues in the CDR3. Germline V gene lookup returns CDR1 DFQATT and CDR2 SNEGSKA (reference sequence).

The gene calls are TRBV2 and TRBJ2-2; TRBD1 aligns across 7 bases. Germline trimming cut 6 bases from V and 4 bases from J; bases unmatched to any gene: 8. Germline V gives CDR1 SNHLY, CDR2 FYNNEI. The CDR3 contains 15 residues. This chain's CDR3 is CASRETGSSTGELFF. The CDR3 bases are TGTGCCAGCAGGGAGACAGGGTCAAGCACCGGGGAGCTGTTTTTT. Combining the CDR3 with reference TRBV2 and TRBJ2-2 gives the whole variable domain EPEVTQTPSHQVTQMGQEVILRCVPISNHLYFYWYRQILGQKVEFLVSFYNNEISEKSEIFDDQFSVERPDGSNFTLKIRSTKLEDSAMYFCASRETGSSTGELFFGEGSRLTVL.

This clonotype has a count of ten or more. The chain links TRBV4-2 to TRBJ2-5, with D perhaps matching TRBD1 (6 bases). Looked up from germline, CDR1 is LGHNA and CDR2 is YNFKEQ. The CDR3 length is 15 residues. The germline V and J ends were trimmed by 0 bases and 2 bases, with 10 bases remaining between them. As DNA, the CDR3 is TGTGCCAGCAGCCAAGATAATAGGGGGCAAGAGACCCAGTACTTC. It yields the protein CASSQDNRGQETQYF.

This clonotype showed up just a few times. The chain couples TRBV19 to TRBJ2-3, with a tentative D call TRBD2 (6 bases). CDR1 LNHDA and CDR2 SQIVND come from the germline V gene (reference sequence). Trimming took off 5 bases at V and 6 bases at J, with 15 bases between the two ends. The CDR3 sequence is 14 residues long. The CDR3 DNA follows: TGTGCCAGTAGTGCGGGACCCGGAGGGGATACGCAGTATTTT. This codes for CASSAGPGGDTQYF.

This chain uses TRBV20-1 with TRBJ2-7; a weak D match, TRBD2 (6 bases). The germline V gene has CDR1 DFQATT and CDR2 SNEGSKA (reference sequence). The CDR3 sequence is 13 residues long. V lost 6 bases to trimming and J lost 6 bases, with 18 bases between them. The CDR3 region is CSAGGTPVSEQYF. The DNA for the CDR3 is TGCAGTGCCGGAGGGACGCCAGTCTCCGAGCAGTACTTC.

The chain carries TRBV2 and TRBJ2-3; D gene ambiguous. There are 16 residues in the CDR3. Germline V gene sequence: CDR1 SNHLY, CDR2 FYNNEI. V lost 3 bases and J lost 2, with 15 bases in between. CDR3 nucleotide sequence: TGTGCCAGCAGTGATCCCGTGGACCCCTTCACAGATACGCAGTATTTT. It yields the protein CASSDPVDPFTDTQYF.

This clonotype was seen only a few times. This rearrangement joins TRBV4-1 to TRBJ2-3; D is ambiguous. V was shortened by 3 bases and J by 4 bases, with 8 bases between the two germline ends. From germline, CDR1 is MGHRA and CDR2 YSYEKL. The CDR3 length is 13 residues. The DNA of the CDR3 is TGCGCCAGCAGCCACCAGGCCGCAGATACGCAGTATTTT. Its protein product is CASSHQAADTQYF.

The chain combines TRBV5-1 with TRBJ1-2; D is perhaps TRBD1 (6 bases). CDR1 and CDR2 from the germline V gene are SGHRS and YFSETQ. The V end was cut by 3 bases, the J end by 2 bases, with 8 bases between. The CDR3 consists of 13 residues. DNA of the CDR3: TGCGCCAGCAGCTGGGGGGCGAACTATGGCTACACCTTC. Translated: CASSWGANYGYTF.

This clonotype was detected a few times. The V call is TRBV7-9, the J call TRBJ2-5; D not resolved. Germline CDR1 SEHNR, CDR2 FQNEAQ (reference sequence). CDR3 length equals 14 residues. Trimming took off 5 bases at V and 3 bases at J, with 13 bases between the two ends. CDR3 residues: CASSLPTAKETQYF. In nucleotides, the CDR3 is TGTGCCAGCAGCCTCCCCACAGCTAAAGAGACCCAGTACTTC.

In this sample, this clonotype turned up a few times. The CDR3 DNA sequence: TGTGCCAGCAGCTCCAGTGGTCGAAGGGCCGATCTTGACGAGCAGTACTTC. It codes for CASSSSGRRADLDEQYF. The gene calls are TRBV5-6 and TRBJ2-7, with unresolved D. The CDR3 runs to 17 residues. Trimming shortened V by 3 bases and J by 5 bases, and 24 bases separated the two germline ends. Germline V gene lookup returns CDR1 SGHDT and CDR2 YYEEEE.

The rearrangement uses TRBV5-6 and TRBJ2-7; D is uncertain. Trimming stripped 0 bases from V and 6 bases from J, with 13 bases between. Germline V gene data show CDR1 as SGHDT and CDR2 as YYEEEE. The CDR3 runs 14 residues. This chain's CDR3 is CASSLGELGSEQYF. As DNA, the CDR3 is TGTGCCAGCAGCTTGGGAGAGCTCGGCAGCGAGCAGTACTTC.

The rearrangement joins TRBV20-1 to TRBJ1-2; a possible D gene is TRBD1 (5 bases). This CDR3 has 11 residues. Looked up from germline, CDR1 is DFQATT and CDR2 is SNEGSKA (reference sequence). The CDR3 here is CRGGGSYGYTF. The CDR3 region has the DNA TGCAGGGGGGGAGGGAGCTATGGCTACACCTTC.

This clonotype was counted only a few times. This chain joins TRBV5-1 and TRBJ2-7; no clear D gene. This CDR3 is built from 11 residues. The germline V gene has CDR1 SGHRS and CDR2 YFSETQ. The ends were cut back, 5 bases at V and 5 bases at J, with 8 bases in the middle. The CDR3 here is CASRINNEQYF. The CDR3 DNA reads TGCGCCAGCAGGATTAACAACGAGCAGTACTTC. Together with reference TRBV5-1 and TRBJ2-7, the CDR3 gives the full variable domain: KAGVTQTPRYLIKTRGQQVTLSCSPISGHRSVSWYQQTPGQGLQFLFEYFSETQRNKGNFPGRFSGRQFSNSRSEMNVSTLELGDSALYLCASRINNEQYFGPGTRLTVT.

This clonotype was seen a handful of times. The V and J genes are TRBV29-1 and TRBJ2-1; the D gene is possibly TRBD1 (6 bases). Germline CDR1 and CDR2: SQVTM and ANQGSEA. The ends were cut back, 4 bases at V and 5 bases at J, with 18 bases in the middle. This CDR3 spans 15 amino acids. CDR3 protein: CSVVISSWGHNEQFF. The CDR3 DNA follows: TGCAGCGTTGTGATCTCGTCGTGGGGGCACAATGAGCAGTTCTTC.

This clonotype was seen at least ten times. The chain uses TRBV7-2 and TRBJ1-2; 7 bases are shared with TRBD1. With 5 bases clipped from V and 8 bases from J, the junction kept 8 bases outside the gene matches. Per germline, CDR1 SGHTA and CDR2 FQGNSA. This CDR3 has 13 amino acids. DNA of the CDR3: TGTGCCAGCAGCCCAGACAGGGACTTCGGCTACACCTTC. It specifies CASSPDRDFGYTF.

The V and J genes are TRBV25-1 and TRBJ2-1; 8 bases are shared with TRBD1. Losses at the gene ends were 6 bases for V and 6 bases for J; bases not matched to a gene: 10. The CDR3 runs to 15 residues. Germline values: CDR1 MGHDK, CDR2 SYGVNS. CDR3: CASRTARGQGNEQFF. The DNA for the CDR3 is TGTGCCAGCAGGACGGCCAGGGGGCAAGGCAATGAGCAGTTCTTC.

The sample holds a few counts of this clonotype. Written as DNA, the CDR3 is TGTGCCTGGAGTAGTCAGGGGAATGAAAAACTGTTTTTT. This gives the protein CAWSSQGNEKLFF. The rearrangement joins TRBV30 to TRBJ1-4; a weak D match, TRBD1 (6 bases). This CDR3 is 13 amino acids long. Looked up from germline, CDR1 is GTSNPN and CDR2 is SVGIG (reference sequence). Trimming took 2 bases from V and 5 from J, leaving 9 bases between them.